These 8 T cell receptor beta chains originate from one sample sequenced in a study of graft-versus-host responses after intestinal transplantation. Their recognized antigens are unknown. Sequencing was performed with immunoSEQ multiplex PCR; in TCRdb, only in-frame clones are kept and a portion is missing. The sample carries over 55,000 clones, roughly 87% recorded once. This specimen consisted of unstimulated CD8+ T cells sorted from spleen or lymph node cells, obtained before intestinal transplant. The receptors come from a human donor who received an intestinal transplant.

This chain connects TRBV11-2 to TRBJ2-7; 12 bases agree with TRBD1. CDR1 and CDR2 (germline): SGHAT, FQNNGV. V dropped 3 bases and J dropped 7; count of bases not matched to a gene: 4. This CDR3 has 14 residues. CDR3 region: CASSLGTGGLEQYF. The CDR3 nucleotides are TGTGCCAGCAGCTTGGGGACAGGGGGCTTAGAGCAGTACTTC.

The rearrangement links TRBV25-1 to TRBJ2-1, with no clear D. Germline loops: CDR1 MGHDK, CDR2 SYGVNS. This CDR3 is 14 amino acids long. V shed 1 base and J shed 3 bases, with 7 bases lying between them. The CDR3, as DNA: TGTGCCAGCAGTGAATGGGCAGACTACAATGAGCAGTTCTTC. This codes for CASSEWADYNEQFF.

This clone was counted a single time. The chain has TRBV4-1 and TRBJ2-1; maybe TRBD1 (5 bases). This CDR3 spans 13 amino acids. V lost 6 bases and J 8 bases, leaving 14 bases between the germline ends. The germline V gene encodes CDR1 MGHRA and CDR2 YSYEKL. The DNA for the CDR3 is TGCGCCAGCAGTAGTAAGGGGTTGGATGAGCAGTTCTTC. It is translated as CASSSKGLDEQFF.

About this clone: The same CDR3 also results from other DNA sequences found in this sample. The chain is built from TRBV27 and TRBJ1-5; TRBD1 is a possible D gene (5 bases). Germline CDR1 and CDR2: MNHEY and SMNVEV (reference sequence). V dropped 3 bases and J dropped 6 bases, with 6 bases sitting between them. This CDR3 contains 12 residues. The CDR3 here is CASSFGGQPQHF. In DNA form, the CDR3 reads TGTGCCAGCAGTTTCGGGGGTCAGCCCCAGCATTTT.

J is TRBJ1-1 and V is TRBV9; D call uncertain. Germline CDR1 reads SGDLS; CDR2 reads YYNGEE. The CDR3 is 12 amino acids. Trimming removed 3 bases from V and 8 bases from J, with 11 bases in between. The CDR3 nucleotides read TGTGCCAGCAGCGGGCTGGCCACAGAAGCTTTCTTT. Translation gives CASSGLATEAFF.

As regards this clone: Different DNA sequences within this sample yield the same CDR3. CDR3 sequence: CASSQGQGDTEAFF. The CDR3 DNA reads as TGCGCCAGCAGCCAGGGACAGGGGGACACTGAAGCTTTCTTT. The chain has TRBV4-1 and TRBJ1-1, with 11 nucleotides matching TRBD1. This CDR3 is 14 amino acids long. Germline V gene lookup returns CDR1 MGHRA and CDR2 YSYEKL. Unmatched junction bases numbered 0, after V lost 3 bases and J lost 3 bases.

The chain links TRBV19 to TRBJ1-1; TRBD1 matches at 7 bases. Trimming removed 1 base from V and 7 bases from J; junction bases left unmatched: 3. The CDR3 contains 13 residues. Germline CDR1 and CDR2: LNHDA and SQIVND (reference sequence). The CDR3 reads CASSIGQGGEAFF. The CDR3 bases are TGTGCCAGTAGTATAGGTCAGGGGGGTGAAGCTTTCTTT.

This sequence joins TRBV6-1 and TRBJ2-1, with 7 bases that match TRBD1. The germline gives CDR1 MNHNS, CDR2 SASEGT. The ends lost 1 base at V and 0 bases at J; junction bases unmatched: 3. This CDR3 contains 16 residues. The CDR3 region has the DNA TGTGCCAGCAGTGAAGAACCAGGGGGCTCCTACAATGAGCAGTTCTTC. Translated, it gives CASSEEPGGSYNEQFF.